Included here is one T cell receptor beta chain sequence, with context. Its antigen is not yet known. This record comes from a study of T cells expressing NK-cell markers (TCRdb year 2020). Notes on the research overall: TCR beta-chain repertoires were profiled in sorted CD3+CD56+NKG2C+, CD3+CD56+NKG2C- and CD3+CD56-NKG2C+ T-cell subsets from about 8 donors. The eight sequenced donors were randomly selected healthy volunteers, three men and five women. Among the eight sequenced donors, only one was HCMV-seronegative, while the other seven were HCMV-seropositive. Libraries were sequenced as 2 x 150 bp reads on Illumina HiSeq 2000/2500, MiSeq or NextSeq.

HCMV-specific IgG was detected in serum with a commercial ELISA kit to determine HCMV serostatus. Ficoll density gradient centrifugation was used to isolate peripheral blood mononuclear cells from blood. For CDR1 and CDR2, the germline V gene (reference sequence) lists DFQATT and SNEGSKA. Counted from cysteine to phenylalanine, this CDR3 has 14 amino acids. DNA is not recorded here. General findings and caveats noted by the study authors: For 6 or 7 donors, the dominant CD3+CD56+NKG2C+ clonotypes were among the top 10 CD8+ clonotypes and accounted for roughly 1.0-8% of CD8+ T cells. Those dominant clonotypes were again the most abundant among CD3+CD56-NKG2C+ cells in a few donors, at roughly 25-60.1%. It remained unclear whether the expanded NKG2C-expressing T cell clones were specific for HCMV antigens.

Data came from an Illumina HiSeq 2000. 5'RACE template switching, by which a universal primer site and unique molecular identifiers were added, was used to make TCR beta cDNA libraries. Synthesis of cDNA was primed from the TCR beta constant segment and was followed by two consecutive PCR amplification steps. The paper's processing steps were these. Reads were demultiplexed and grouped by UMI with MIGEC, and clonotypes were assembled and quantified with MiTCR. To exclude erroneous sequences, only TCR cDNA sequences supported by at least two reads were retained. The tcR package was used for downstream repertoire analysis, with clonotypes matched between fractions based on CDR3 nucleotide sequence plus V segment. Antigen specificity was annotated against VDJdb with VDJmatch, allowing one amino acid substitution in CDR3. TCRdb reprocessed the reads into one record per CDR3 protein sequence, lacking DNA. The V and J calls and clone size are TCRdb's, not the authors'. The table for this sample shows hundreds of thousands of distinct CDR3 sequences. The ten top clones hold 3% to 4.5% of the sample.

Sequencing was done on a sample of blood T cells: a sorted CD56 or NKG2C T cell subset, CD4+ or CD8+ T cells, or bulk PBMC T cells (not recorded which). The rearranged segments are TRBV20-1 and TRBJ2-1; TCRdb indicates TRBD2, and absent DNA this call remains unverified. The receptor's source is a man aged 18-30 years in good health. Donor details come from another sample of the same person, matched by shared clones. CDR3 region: CSPLGTSVYNEQFF.